This T cell receptor (beta chain) came from a study of beta chain features in type 1 diabetes. Study results and caveats: Naive, central memory and Treg TCRB repertoires seemed to resemble each other more closely in patients than they did in healthy donors.

Sorted cells reached over 95% purity in every population. The CDR3 totals 13 residues. CDR1 SGHVS and CDR2 FQNEAQ come from the germline V gene. With V trimmed by 4 bases and J by 7 bases, 6 bases remained unmatched. All of the isolated RNA was reverse transcribed, so expressed TCRB transcripts were sequenced. Assay: immunoSEQ multiplex PCR; the TCRdb copy retains only in-frame clones and omits some. Here the sample spans hundreds of thousands of clones, around 15% being singletons. This clone showed up just a few times. Antigen specificity is unknown. This chain connects TRBV7-8 to TRBJ2-5, with 7 nucleotides matching TRBD2. The source of this sequence is a man aged 18 to 29 in good health. The specimen was naive CD4+ T cells from blood. The CDR3, as DNA: TGTGCCAGCAGCTCCGGACTAGATGTGACCCAGTACTTC. This sequence encodes CASSSGLDVTQYF. The full variable domain, its missing parts supplied by reference TRBV7-8 and TRBJ2-5, is GAGVSQSPRYKVAKRGQDVALRCDPISGHVSLFWYQQALGQGPEFLTYFQNEAQLDKSGLPSDRFFAERPEGSVSTLKIQRTQQEDSAVYLCASSSGLDVTQYFGPGTRLLVL.